This TCR beta chain was identified in a study of blood T cell repertoires in COVID-19 (dated by TCRdb to the early 2020s). Study-wide context: The collaborator samples originated in the United States, Italy and Spain and spanned the acute and convalescent phases of COVID-19. The prospective study material was composed of cDNA or gDNA derived from T cells, B-cell-depleted T cells, or PBMCs. The samples were drawn from two sources: the first 160 participants of the ongoing ImmuneRACE study, and over 950 subjects contributed by 6 global collaborators. A de-identified subject ID, COVID-19 status, age in years and sex were almost always included in the sample metadata. Subjects who had been exposed to COVID-19, were actively infected with it, or had recovered from it provided the deeply sampled blood TCRbeta repertoires that made up the dataset. HLA class I and class II types, where available, came from metadata supplied by the sample provider rather than from assay-based typing. The repertoires were made available in a free public database intended to serve as a resource for research on the immune response to SARS-CoV-2. Summary of the overall study and its limitations: Clinical and demographic metadata were provided uncurated, with the amount varying by source and participant.

TCRbeta CDR3 regions were amplified from genomic DNA by means of the immunoSEQ Assay, a bias-controlled multiplex PCR. The study's own analysis went as follows. Nucleated cell counts per sample were estimated from amplification of reference gene primers within the assay. Sequence reads were collapsed and filtered to measure the absolute abundance of every unique TCRbeta CDR3 rearrangement. For each sample, productive Simpson clonality was calculated as the square root of Simpson's diversity index over productive rearrangements. As stored in TCRdb, this immuneACCESS dataset retains in-frame rearrangements with V and J assigned. A fraction of the clones does not appear; measured against another copy, unresolved V genes explain less than half of the discrepancy, and the remainder lacks a known reason. V, J and clone size were drawn from that table, and D and trimming were deduced from the DNA. This sample has 70,000 to 85,000 clones in its table, and around 88% of those were observed once. The ten top clones hold 35% to 40% of the sample.

Whole blood was collected in K2EDTA tubes by collaborating institutions according to the institutions' own protocols. For TCRbeta analysis, collaborator samples were shipped as frozen whole blood, as isolated PBMCs, or as DNA extracted from either sample type. With regard to this clone: Its antigen target is currently unknown. Qualities for individual bases were not recorded, and no much larger clone is one base off.

CDR3 length: 15 amino acids, cysteine to phenylalanine. The only DNA kept is the CDR3, 45 bases in frame from the first base. Between the V and J ends, shortened by 3 bases and 2 bases respectively, the junction contains 12 bases. The germline V gene supplies CDR1 SGHTS and CDR2 YDEGEE. The rearrangement combines TRBV5-8 with TRBJ1-3, with TRBD1 perhaps the D gene, on 6 matching bases. Input material: peripheral blood. This TCR came from a man of 80 years or more with active or convalescent COVID-19. The sequence in DNA is TGTGCCAGCAGCTCCCGACAGGACCCTGGAAACACCATATATTTT. This gives the protein CASSSRQDPGNTIYF.